These T cell receptor beta chains were read from a single sample in a study of OX40 agonist ivuxolimab in advanced cancers. The protocol was immunoSEQ multiplex PCR, while the TCRdb copy is restricted to in-frame clones and leaves out a portion. The sample contains tens of thousands of clones, roughly 93% of which appear only once. This sample comprised CD4+ or CD8+ T cells sorted from blood, obtained in a trial of the OX40 agonist ivuxolimab. Receptors originate from an adult with an advanced solid tumor such as melanoma, head and neck, liver or kidney cancer. CDR3s include the opening cysteine and the closing phenylalanine or tryptophan. D genes are given only for firm matches. Clone size is not always given. Where it is, it says once, few, many or a class for expanded clones.

CDR3aa	CDR3nt	j_gene	abundance	d_gene	v_gene
CASWGQLSTDTQYF	TGCGCCAGCTGGGGACAGCTAAGCACAGATACGCAGTATTTT	TRBJ2-3	NA	TRBD1	TRBV5-1
CASSTISGVSGYTF	TGTGCCAGTAGTACGATATCAGGGGTATCTGGCTACACCTTC	TRBJ1-2	once	NA	TRBV19
CASSLSGQSNYGYTF	TGTGCCAGCAGCCTCTCCGGACAGAGCAACTATGGCTACACCTTC	TRBJ1-2	NA	NA	TRBV27
CASGFLQGPSSSPLHF	TGTGCTAGTGGTTTCCTTCAGGGACCATCAAGCTCACCCCTCCACTTT	TRBJ1-6	NA	NA	TRBV12-5
CASSPSPDTQYF	TGTGCCAGCAGCCCCTCCCCCGATACGCAGTATTTT	TRBJ2-3	NA	NA	TRBV11-2
CASSFDSSNQPQHF	TGTGCCAGCAGCTTTGACAGTAGCAATCAGCCCCAGCATTTT	TRBJ1-5	NA	NA	TRBV7-9
CASSESFDREAFF	TGCGCCAGCAGTGAGAGCTTCGACAGAGAAGCTTTCTTT	TRBJ1-1	NA	NA	TRBV10-1
CASSPVGQETQYF	TGTGCCAGCAGCCCCGTCGGGCAGGAGACCCAGTACTTC	TRBJ2-5	NA	NA	TRBV9
CSVEDRGRGAIYF	TGCAGCGTTGAAGATCGAGGCAGGGGGGCCATATATTTT	TRBJ1-3	NA	TRBD1	TRBV29-1
CASSYSPGGNYNEQFF	TGTGCCAGCAGTTATTCCCCGGGGGGGAACTACAATGAGCAGTTCTTC	TRBJ2-1	NA	TRBD2	TRBV6-5
CASSLGAETALYEQYF	TGTGCCAGCAGCTTAGGTGCGGAGACAGCACTCTACGAGCAGTACTTC	TRBJ2-7	NA	NA	TRBV11-2
CASSFLQGANEQYF	TGTGCCAGCAGCTTCTTACAGGGGGCGAACGAGCAGTACTTC	TRBJ2-7	NA	TRBD1	TRBV5-6
CASSFAQGANTGELFF	TGTGCCAGCAGCTTTGCACAGGGGGCGAACACCGGGGAGCTGTTTTTT	TRBJ2-2	NA	TRBD1	TRBV7-9
CASSWGRKEEKLFF	TGTGCCAGCAGCTGGGGACGGAAAGAGGAAAAACTGTTTTTT	TRBJ1-4	NA	NA	TRBV6-6
CASSQGSTEAFF	TGTGCCAGTAGTCAGGGCAGCACTGAAGCTTTCTTT	TRBJ1-1	NA	NA	TRBV19
CASSVAMGGAADTQYF	TGTGCCAGCAGCGTAGCTATGGGGGGCGCAGCGGATACGCAGTATTTT	TRBJ2-3	NA	NA	TRBV9
CASSPGHQTGELFF	TGTGCCAGCTCACCGGGACACCAAACCGGGGAGCTGTTTTTT	TRBJ2-2	NA	NA	TRBV18
CASPICEQYF	TGTGCTAGTCCTATTTGTGAGCAGTACTTC	TRBJ2-7	NA	NA	TRBV12-5
CASSFTLGIGYHYEQYF	TGTGCCAGCAGCTTTACACTGGGTATCGGCTACCACTACGAGCAGTACTTC	TRBJ2-7	NA	NA	TRBV7-8
CASSLGDNYGYTF	TGTGCCAGCAGCTTAGGGGATAACTATGGCTACACCTTC	TRBJ1-2	NA	NA	TRBV13
CSVEDQTGGEAFF	TGCAGCGTTGAAGATCAAACAGGGGGCGAGGCTTTCTTT	TRBJ1-1	NA	TRBD1	TRBV29-1
CASSWTWFGGYTF	TGTGCCAGCAGTTGGACTTGGTTTGGGGGCTACACCTTC	TRBJ1-2	NA	NA	TRBV27
CASSSDRGRVETQYF	TGTGCCAGCAGTTCCGACAGGGGGCGTGTGGAGACCCAGTACTTC	TRBJ2-5	NA	TRBD1	TRBV28
CASSPFRGQKPYEQYF	TGTGCCAGTAGTCCCTTCCGGGGGCAGAAGCCCTACGAGCAGTACTTC	TRBJ2-7	NA	NA	TRBV19
CASSLGGYNEQYF	TGTGCCAGCAGCTTAGGGGGGTATAACGAGCAGTACTTC	TRBJ2-7	NA	NA	TRBV13
CASSQDADNSYEQYF	TGCGCCAGCAGCCAAGATGCGGACAACTCCTACGAGCAGTACTTC	TRBJ2-7	NA	NA	TRBV4-3
CASSVGGAGTEAFF	TGTGCCAGCAGCGTAGGGGGGGCGGGCACTGAAGCTTTCTTT	TRBJ1-1	NA	NA	TRBV9
CASSMEAGGSSYNEQFF	TGTGCCAGTAGTATGGAGGCGGGAGGGAGCTCCTACAATGAGCAGTTCTTC	TRBJ2-1	NA	TRBD2	TRBV19
CASSSGSTEAFF	TGTGCCAGCAGCTCAGGTAGCACTGAAGCTTTCTTT	TRBJ1-1	NA	NA	TRBV5-4
CASSLLGARGHQPQHF	TGTGCCAGCAGTTTATTAGGGGCGCGGGGGCATCAGCCCCAGCATTTT	TRBJ1-5	once	NA	TRBV27
CASSIDTLYQETQYF	TGTGCCAGTAGTATAGACACCTTGTACCAAGAGACCCAGTACTTC	TRBJ2-5	NA	NA	TRBV19
CATQLAIGETQYF	TGTGCCACCCAACTAGCGATCGGAGAGACCCAGTACTTC	TRBJ2-5	NA	TRBD2	TRBV27
CASSQEGQGIHSGANVLTF	TGCGCCAGCAGCCAAGAGGGACAGGGGATCCACTCTGGGGCCAACGTCCTGACTTTC	TRBJ2-6	NA	TRBD1	TRBV4-3
CASSIGAYEQFF	TGTGCCAGTAGTATAGGAGCTTATGAGCAGTTCTTC	TRBJ2-1	NA	NA	TRBV19
CASSLGETQYF	TGTGCCAGTAGTCTAGGGGAGACCCAGTACTTC	TRBJ2-5	NA	NA	TRBV19
CASSDRPFGDSYEQYF	TGTGCCAGCAGCGACCGCCCGTTTGGGGACTCCTACGAGCAGTACTTC	TRBJ2-7	NA	NA	TRBV9
CASSGEGLFSRVDGGEQFF	TGTGCCAGCAGTGGGGAGGGCCTTTTTTCGCGGGTGGATGGAGGAGAGCAGTTCTTC	TRBJ2-1	NA	TRBD2	TRBV6-4
CASSLSLGTGSYEQYF	TGTGCCAGCAGTTTATCTCTCGGGACAGGCTCCTACGAGCAGTACTTC	TRBJ2-7	NA	TRBD1	TRBV27
CASRYRGQGGYGYTF	TGTGCCAGCAGGTATAGGGGGCAGGGGGGCTATGGCTACACCTTC	TRBJ1-2	NA	TRBD1	TRBV2
CASSEARDFSNQPQHF	TGTGCCAGCAGTGAAGCGAGGGACTTTTCCAATCAGCCCCAGCATTTT	TRBJ1-5	NA	NA	TRBV6-1
CASSPPNSGNRKETQYF	TGTGCCAGCTCACCACCTAATAGCGGGAACCGAAAAGAGACCCAGTACTTC	TRBJ2-5	NA	TRBD2	TRBV18
CASSLYSGGSDEQFF	TGTGCCAGCAGTTTATATAGCGGGGGGTCGGATGAGCAGTTCTTC	TRBJ2-1	once	TRBD2	TRBV28
CASTKDPYTEAFF	TGTGCCAGCACTAAGGACCCTTACACTGAAGCTTTCTTT	TRBJ1-1	NA	NA	TRBV6-1
CASSPLEGGFSLYGYTF	TGTGCCAGCAGCCCGCTAGAGGGAGGGTTTTCATTATATGGCTACACCTTC	TRBJ1-2	NA	NA	TRBV5-5
CASSWTGSSYNEQFF	TGTGCCAGTAGTTGGACAGGGTCATCCTACAATGAGCAGTTCTTC	TRBJ2-1	NA	TRBD1	TRBV19
CASSLRAGQETQYF	TGTGCCAGCAGTTTAAGGGCAGGACAAGAGACCCAGTACTTC	TRBJ2-5	NA	NA	TRBV28
CASSQDSSYNSPLHF	TGCGCCAGCAGCCAAGACAGCTCCTATAATTCACCCCTCCACTTT	TRBJ1-6	NA	NA	TRBV4-3
CASSQGQGRDLVPEAFF	TGTGCCAGCAGCCAAGGGCAGGGCCGAGACCTAGTCCCTGAAGCTTTCTTT	TRBJ1-1	NA	NA	TRBV14
CASNPGSSNQPQHF	TGTGCCAGTAACCCGGGGTCTTCAAATCAGCCCCAGCATTTT	TRBJ1-5	NA	NA	TRBV19
CASSLTAGAAGELFF	TGTGCCAGCAGCTTAACAGCGGGAGCGGCCGGGGAGCTGTTTTTT	TRBJ2-2	NA	TRBD2	TRBV7-9
CATSRDRGEGLGEQYF	TGTGCCACCAGCAGAGATCGGGGGGAGGGTCTAGGCGAGCAGTACTTC	TRBJ2-7	NA	TRBD2	TRBV15
CSVEEAANYEQYF	TGCAGCGTTGAAGAGGCAGCTAACTACGAGCAGTACTTC	TRBJ2-7	NA	NA	TRBV29-1
CATSRDRGPDRVNEQFF	TGTGCCACCAGCAGAGATAGGGGCCCAGACAGGGTCAATGAGCAGTTCTTC	TRBJ2-1	NA	TRBD1	TRBV15
CATRDLGETQYF	TGTGCCACCCGGGACCTAGGGGAGACCCAGTACTTC	TRBJ2-5	once	NA	TRBV27